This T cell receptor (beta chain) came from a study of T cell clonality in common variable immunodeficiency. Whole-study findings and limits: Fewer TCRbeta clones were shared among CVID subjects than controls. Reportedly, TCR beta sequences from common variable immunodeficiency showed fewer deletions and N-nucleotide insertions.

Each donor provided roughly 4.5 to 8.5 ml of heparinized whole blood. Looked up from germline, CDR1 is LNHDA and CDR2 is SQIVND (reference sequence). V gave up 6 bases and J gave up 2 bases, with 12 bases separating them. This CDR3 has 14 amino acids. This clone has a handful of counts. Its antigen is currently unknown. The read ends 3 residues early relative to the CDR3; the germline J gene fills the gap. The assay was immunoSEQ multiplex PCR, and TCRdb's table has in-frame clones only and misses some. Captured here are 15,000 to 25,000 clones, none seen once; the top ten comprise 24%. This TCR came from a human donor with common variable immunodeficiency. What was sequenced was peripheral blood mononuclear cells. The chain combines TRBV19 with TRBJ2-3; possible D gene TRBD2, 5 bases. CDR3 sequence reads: CASSIQRVTDTQYF. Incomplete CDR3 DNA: TGTGCCAGTAGCATCCAGAGGGTCACAGATACG.